A selection of T cell receptor beta chains follows, all from one sample in a study of beta chain features in type 1 diabetes. TCRdb's table, derived via immunoSEQ multiplex PCR, lists solely in-frame clones and lacks some. The table shows approximately 100,000 clones, with approximately 30% occurring only once. The sequenced material came from central memory CD4+ T cells from blood. The receptors stem from a woman aged 18-29 years with type 1 diabetes. CDR3s include the opening cysteine and the closing phenylalanine or tryptophan. Some rows have no size entry. The others give once, few or many, or a class for an expanded clone.

CDR3 protein,V gene,CDR3 length,clone size
CASSQFKGKGNTIYF,TRBV14,15,.
CASSFTLRGREDTQYF,TRBV11-2,16,.
CASSLQVGNGYTF,TRBV5-4,13,few
CASSPSEGGGSYEQYF,TRBV7-2,16,few
CASSSGTSGTDTQYF,TRBV7-8,15,.
CASSSHPGGYNEQFF,TRBV4-3,15,many
CASSRLGSSYNEQFF,TRBV28,15,.
CASSPPGGSNYGYTF,TRBV7-2,15,few
CASSQQGASTDTQYF,TRBV7-9,15,few
CASSLSPGNTEAFF,TRBV7-9,14,few
CASSYGQGQETQYF,TRBV11-2,14,.
CSVQTHQQETQYF,TRBV29-1,13,few
CASTLGPSSAQETQYF,TRBV5-1,16,.
CASSPKRNTGELFF,TRBV18,14,.
CAWSVPRGDIQYF,TRBV30,13,.
CAGRQGIGNEQFF,TRBV6-1,13,.
CALTVNQETQYF,TRBV30,12,.
CASSPWTDEKAFF,TRBV28,13,few
CASRHKPLTDTQYF,TRBV27,14,.
CASSLAGGFNEQFF,TRBV7-2,14,.
CASSLTGSEQFF,TRBV7-9,12,few
CASSQSQLSGYTF,TRBV4-1,13,many
CSVEEGPGAGGYSRPYEQYF,TRBV29-1,20,.
CASSSPDQGTDTQYF,TRBV7-8,15,once
CASSVGDSTYNEQFF,TRBV9,15,.
CASSLWGANNYGYTF,TRBV28,15,.
CASSGQGTGANVLTF,TRBV6-6,15,.
CASSLALGTYSYEQYF,TRBV7-9,16,few
CASTSRAGGNYNEQFF,TRBV25-1,16,.
CSGGQGKDTQYF,TRBV29-1,12,.
CSVSKGPYGYTF,TRBV29-1,12,few